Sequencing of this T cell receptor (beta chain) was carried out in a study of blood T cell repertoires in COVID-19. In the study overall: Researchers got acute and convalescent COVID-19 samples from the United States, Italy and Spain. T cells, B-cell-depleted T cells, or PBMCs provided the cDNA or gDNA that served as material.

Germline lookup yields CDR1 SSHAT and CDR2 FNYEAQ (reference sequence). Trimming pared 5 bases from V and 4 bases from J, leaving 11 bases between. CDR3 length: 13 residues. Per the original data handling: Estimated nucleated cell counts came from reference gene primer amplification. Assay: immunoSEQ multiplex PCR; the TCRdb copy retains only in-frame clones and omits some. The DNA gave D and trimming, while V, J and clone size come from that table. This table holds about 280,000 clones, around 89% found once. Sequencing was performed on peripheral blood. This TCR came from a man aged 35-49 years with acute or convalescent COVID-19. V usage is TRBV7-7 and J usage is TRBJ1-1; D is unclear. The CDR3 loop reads CASSLGLGTEAFF. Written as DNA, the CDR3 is TGTGCCAGCAGCCTCGGACTGGGCACTGAAGCTTTCTTT. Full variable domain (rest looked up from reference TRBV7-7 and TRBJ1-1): GAGVSQSPRYKVTKRGQDVTLRCDPISSHATLYWYQQALGQGPEFLTYFNYEAQPDKSGLPSDRFSAERPEGSISTLTIQRTEQRDSAMYRCASSLGLGTEAFFGQGTRLTVV.